This T cell receptor beta chain was documented in a study of blood T cell repertoires in COVID-19 (dated by TCRdb to 2020 to 2022). Turning to the overall study: Samples from collaborators originated in the United States, Italy and Spain and spanned both the acute and convalescent phases of COVID-19. Samples came from the ongoing ImmuneRACE study (first 160 participants) plus 1,254 subjects from 6 global collaborators. The dataset comprised deeply sampled blood TCRbeta repertoires from subjects exposed to, actively infected with, or recovered from COVID-19. The repertoires were made available in a free public database intended to serve as a resource for research on the immune response to SARS-CoV-2. Sample metadata almost always included a de-identified subject ID, COVID-19 status, age in years and sex. The prospective study material was composed of cDNA or gDNA derived from T cells, B-cell-depleted T cells, or PBMCs. Where available, HLA class I and class II types were obtained from metadata supplied by the sample provider rather than from assay-based typing.

A remark on this clone: Its recognized antigen is unknown. Within one base of it there is no much larger clone, and no base qualities were kept.

On the study overall, not on this receptor specifically: The quantity of clinical and demographic metadata differed by source and by participant and was supplied without curation.

At one collaborating source in Seattle, patients were enrolled during active infection and were followed longitudinally through the course of disease. Each collaborating institution followed its own protocols to collect whole blood in K2EDTA tubes. Collaborator samples were shipped for TCRbeta analysis as frozen whole blood, isolated PBMCs, or DNA extracted from either sample type. The CDR3 has 14 amino acids, counting the end cysteine and phenylalanine. CDR3 DNA is the only sequence kept; it has 42 bases, read in frame from the first base. CDR1 GTSNPN and CDR2 SVGIG were looked up in the germline V gene (reference sequence). Trimming takes 4 bases off V and 10 bases off J; junction bases not matched to a gene: 7. The immunoSEQ Assay, a bias-controlled multiplex PCR, was used to amplify TCRbeta CDR3 regions from genomic DNA. Per the original workflow: Within the assay, amplification of reference gene primers was used to estimate how many nucleated cells each sample contained. To quantify the absolute abundance of each unique TCRbeta CDR3 rearrangement, sequence reads were collapsed and filtered. For each sample, productive Simpson clonality was calculated as the square root of Simpson's diversity index over productive rearrangements. This immuneACCESS table, as held by TCRdb, lists in-frame sequences with V and J called but not all clones. Of the missing ones, under half trace to an unresolved V gene in checked studies; the others have no known cause. Clone size and the V and J calls come from that table; the DNA yielded D and trimming. The sample profile shows 55,000 or so clones; around nine tenths of them were found once. Together, the top ten hold approximately 6% of the sample.

The sequence is built from TRBV30 and TRBJ1-6, and 10 junctional nucleotides match TRBD1. This clonotype was obtained from a woman in her fifties or sixties with COVID-19, enrolled during active disease. Sequencing used peripheral blood. The sequence in DNA is TGTGCCTGGACAACCGGGACAGGGGTATCACCCCTCCACTTT. Translation gives CAWTTGTGVSPLHF.